The present T cell receptor (beta chain) was sequenced within a study of blood T cell repertoires in COVID-19. Turning to the study itself: The study drew acute and convalescent COVID-19 samples from the United States, Italy and Spain.

Each participant's cohort was designated according to participant-reported clinical history. The CDR3 is made up of 12 amino acids. V was clipped by 8 bases and J by 5 bases, with 10 bases between them. From germline, CDR1 is MNHEY and CDR2 SMNVEV (reference sequence). Original processing methods: Amplification with reference gene primers provided the estimates of nucleated cell counts. Clones were sequenced by immunoSEQ multiplex PCR, and TCRdb holds only the in-frame ones, with some missing. V, J and clone size were drawn from that table, and D and trimming were deduced from the DNA. The sample carries 110,000 to 150,000 clones, 70% to 85% recorded once.

The chain carries TRBV27 and TRBJ2-1; D might be TRBD2 (6 bases). The source material was PBMCs or T cells enriched from blood (not recorded which). The receptor comes from a woman between 18 and 29 years old who had been exposed to COVID-19. CDR3 DNA: TGTGCCAGCCGGGAGAGGGACAATGAGCAGTTCTTC. Protein sequence: CASRERDNEQFF.